These T cell receptor beta chains were read from a single sample in a study of blood T cell repertoires in COVID-19. TCRdb's copy holds only in-frame clones and misses some; the assay was immunoSEQ multiplex PCR. The sample includes about 69,000 clones, 82% of them seen just once. The material sequenced was peripheral blood. These receptors came from a human donor in a cohort sampled during active COVID-19. Each CDR3 is given with its conserved first and last residue. D genes are given only for firm matches. A row's size may be missing; if present it is once, few, many or a size class.

CDR3 DNA | CDR3 protein | clone size | D gene | J gene | V gene
TGCGCCAGCAGCCAAGATCCGGGGGGCCATCCGTTCTTC | CASSQDPGGHPFF | - | - | TRBJ2-1 | TRBV4-1
TGTGCCAGCAGCCAACTGACAGGGCGGGCTAGCACAGATACGCAGTATTTT | CASSQLTGRASTDTQYF | - | TRBD1 | TRBJ2-3 | TRBV14
TGTGCCAGCAGTCCCCAGCGGTCCGGGGAGCTGTTTTTT | CASSPQRSGELFF | - | - | TRBJ2-2 | TRBV12-3/TRBV12-4
TGTGCCTGTACTCACCCCGGAAACACCATATATTTT | CACTHPGNTIYF | - | - | TRBJ1-3 | TRBV30
TGTGCCAGCAGCCTCCGGGGGGCCTTCACAGATACGCAGTATTTT | CASSLRGAFTDTQYF | - | - | TRBJ2-3 | TRBV11-2
TGCGCCAGCAGCTTGGGACAGGGGTACTACAATGAGCAGTTCTTC | CASSLGQGYYNEQFF | - | TRBD1 | TRBJ2-1 | TRBV5-1
TGCGCCAGCAGCTTGGCGGGGACAGGGGGTTTCTTT | CASSLAGTGGFF | once | TRBD1 | TRBJ1-1 | TRBV5-1
TGTGCCAGCAGTTACACACAACCCACTAATGAAAAACTGTTTTTT | CASSYTQPTNEKLFF | - | - | TRBJ1-4 | TRBV6-5
TGTGCCAGCAGTGAACTCGGGGACTATGGCTACACCTTC | CASSELGDYGYTF | - | - | TRBJ1-2 | TRBV6-1
TGTGCCAGCAGCTTGGGGATAGCGGGGGACACCGGGGAGCTGTTTTTT | CASSLGIAGDTGELFF | - | TRBD2 | TRBJ2-2 | TRBV5-4
TGTGCCAGCAGCTCCACCGGGACAGGGGGAACTGAAGCTTTCTTT | CASSSTGTGGTEAFF | - | TRBD1 | TRBJ1-1 | TRBV7-3
TGTGCCAGCAGCCTCGACAGGGATCACACCGGGGAGCTGTTTTTT | CASSLDRDHTGELFF | - | TRBD1 | TRBJ2-2 | TRBV3-1/TRBV3-2
TGTGCCAGCAGCTTTACTAACTATGGCTACACCTTC | CASSFTNYGYTF | - | - | TRBJ1-2 | TRBV5-5
TGTGCCAGCAGCAAGTCAGGGGGTTGGGGTTCGTTCACTGAAGCTTTCTTT | CASSKSGGWGSFTEAFF | - | TRBD1 | TRBJ1-1 | TRBV7-6
TGTGCCTGGAGTCCGGGGAGCAATCAGCCCCAGCATTTT | CAWSPGSNQPQHF | once | - | TRBJ1-5 | TRBV30
TGTGCCAGCAGCCCCGGGAGCCCCTATGGCTACACCTTC | CASSPGSPYGYTF | - | - | TRBJ1-2 | TRBV5-4
TGTGCCAGCAGCTTAGTAGGAGGGGGCTCCAATCAGCCCCAGCATTTT | CASSLVGGGSNQPQHF | - | TRBD1 | TRBJ1-5 | TRBV7-2
TGTGCCAGCAGTGAGTCCGACTTAGCCTACGAGCAGTACTTC | CASSESDLAYEQYF | few | - | TRBJ2-7 | TRBV25-1
TGTGCCAGTAGGGACAGGGGGCAGGGGAACACCGGGGAGCTGTTTTTT | CASRDRGQGNTGELFF | - | TRBD1 | TRBJ2-2 | TRBV19
TGCGCCAGCAGCTTGCGGGGGGGCGGCTACGAGCAGTACTTC | CASSLRGGGYEQYF | - | TRBD2 | TRBJ2-7 | TRBV5-1
TGTGCCAGCAGCTGGTCAGATTACAATGAGCAGTTCTTC | CASSWSDYNEQFF | - | - | TRBJ2-1 | TRBV25-1
TGTGCCAGCAAGGCGGGGAGTCATGAGCAGTTCTTC | CASKAGSHEQFF | - | - | TRBJ2-1 | TRBV7-9
TGCGCCAGCAGCTTGCGGTCGGACAGTCCCTCCTATGGCTACACCTTC | CASSLRSDSPSYGYTF | - | - | TRBJ1-2 | TRBV5-1
TGTGCCAGCAGTTATGTGGGAGGGACTGAAGCTTTCTTT | CASSYVGGTEAFF | - | - | TRBJ1-1 | TRBV12-3/TRBV12-4
TGTGCCAGCAGCGAACAGGGAGGGCTTGAGGAGCAGTACTTC | CASSEQGGLEEQYF | once | - | TRBJ2-7 | TRBV7-2
TGTGCCAGCAGCTTAGACGGGGGGTTTCGTACCGGGGAGCTGTTTTTT | CASSLDGGFRTGELFF | - | TRBD2 | TRBJ2-2 | TRBV11-2
TGTGCCAGCAGCCCCCGGACTAGGCGGACCCAGTACTTC | CASSPRTRRTQYF | - | TRBD2 | TRBJ2-5 | TRBV3-1/TRBV3-2
TGTGCCAGCAGTCCGCCCCTGAGGTTCCCAGCGCAGTACTTC | CASSPPLRFPAQYF | once | - | TRBJ2-7 | TRBV28
TGTGCCAGCAGCTTCTACGGGGGGCGATTGAACACTGAAGCTTTCTTT | CASSFYGGRLNTEAFF | - | - | TRBJ1-1 | TRBV7-8
TGTGCCAGCAGTGAGTCCCTAGGGGCGCGGGGAGCTTTCTTT | CASSESLGARGAFF | once | - | TRBJ1-1 | TRBV6-1
TGTGCCAGCAGTAAACAGGGGGGACGGGATACGCAGTATTTT | CASSKQGGRDTQYF | - | TRBD1 | TRBJ2-3 | TRBV2
TGTGCCAGCAGCTTAGCTCAGGGGTTCAGCAATGAGCAGTTCTTC | CASSLAQGFSNEQFF | - | - | TRBJ2-1 | TRBV6-5
TGCGCCAGCAGCCAAGAAGCAGGGTCGGAGTATGGCTACACCTTC | CASSQEAGSEYGYTF | - | - | TRBJ1-2 | TRBV4-1
TGCGCCAGCAGTCCCGGACAGGCGGGGGGCACTGAAGCTTTCTTT | CASSPGQAGGTEAFF | - | TRBD1 | TRBJ1-1 | TRBV5-1
TGTGCCAGCAGCTTAGAGGGGGCGGCGACCGGGGAGCTGTTTTTT | CASSLEGAATGELFF | - | - | TRBJ2-2 | TRBV11-3
TGCGCCAGCAACCCCCGGGCAGGGATATACACAGATACGCAGTATTTT | CASNPRAGIYTDTQYF | - | - | TRBJ2-3 | TRBV4-1
TGCGCCAGCAGTGAGATACACACCGGGACAGCCGCTAACTATGGCTACACCTTC | CASSEIHTGTAANYGYTF | few | TRBD1 | TRBJ1-2 | TRBV10-2
TGTGCCAGCAGCTTAGGGCCGAGCACAGATACGCAGTATTTT | CASSLGPSTDTQYF | - | - | TRBJ2-3 | TRBV11-2
TGCGCCAGCAGCCTATCAGGGTTCGGCGAGCAGTACTTC | CASSLSGFGEQYF | - | - | TRBJ2-7 | TRBV5-1
TGTGCCAGCAGCCAAGACCTTAATGAAAAACTGTTTTTT | CASSQDLNEKLFF | - | - | TRBJ1-4 | TRBV14
TGTGCCAGCAGTTCCGCCCTGACAGGGATCTATGGCTACACCTTC | CASSSALTGIYGYTF | - | TRBD1 | TRBJ1-2 | TRBV27
TGTGCCAGCAGCCTAGGACTAGCGGGGGGGCAGGAGACCCAGTACTTC | CASSLGLAGGQETQYF | once | TRBD2 | TRBJ2-5 | TRBV4-2
TGTGCCAGCAGCCAAGATCTAGGGGGCGAACCCCCCGGGGAGCTGTTTTTT | CASSQDLGGEPPGELFF | - | TRBD1 | TRBJ2-2 | TRBV4-2
TGTGCCAGCAGCTTCCCCGAGGGAGGGAGGGGTGAGCAGTTCTTC | CASSFPEGGRGEQFF | once | TRBD2 | TRBJ2-1 | TRBV7-9
TGTGCCAGCAGTATACAGGGGAACTATGGCTACACCTTC | CASSIQGNYGYTF | - | TRBD1 | TRBJ1-2 | TRBV28
TGCGCCAGCAGCCAAGGGGGACAGGGGGCGAGCTCTGGGGCCAACGTCCTGACTTTC | CASSQGGQGASSGANVLTF | - | TRBD1 | TRBJ2-6 | TRBV4-1
TGTGCCAGCAGTTCGGAGGGAGCCTACGAGCAGTACTTC | CASSSEGAYEQYF | - | - | TRBJ2-7 | TRBV12-3/TRBV12-4
TGTGCCAGCACTCCAGGGGGCAATCAGCCCCAGCATTTT | CASTPGGNQPQHF | - | - | TRBJ1-5 | TRBV25-1
TGCGCCAGCACCGGGACAGGGGATCAGCCCCAGCATTTT | CASTGTGDQPQHF | once | TRBD1 | TRBJ1-5 | TRBV10-2
TGCGCCAGCAGCTTCCGGGACAGTGGCACAGATACGCAGTATTTT | CASSFRDSGTDTQYF | - | TRBD1 | TRBJ2-3 | TRBV4-1
TGTGCCAGCAGCTCCGGTCGCCTAGCGGGGTTCAGCACAGATACGCAGTATTTT | CASSSGRLAGFSTDTQYF | - | TRBD2 | TRBJ2-3 | TRBV11-2
TGTGCCAGCAACTTCGCTGTCAACACTGAAGCTTTCTTT | CASNFAVNTEAFF | - | - | TRBJ1-1 | TRBV28
TGTGCCAGCACCCTCAGCAGGGATCAGCCCCAGCATTTT | CASTLSRDQPQHF | few | - | TRBJ1-5 | TRBV28
TGCGCCAGCAGCACAGGGGACAGGGAGCTGTTTTTT | CASSTGDRELFF | - | TRBD1 | TRBJ2-2 | TRBV5-1
TGTGCCACCAGTGATGCCTCTAGCGGGGGGCCGCGAGAGACCCAGTACTTC | CATSDASSGGPRETQYF | - | TRBD2 | TRBJ2-5 | TRBV24-1
TGTGCCAGCAGCCAAGATGCTGCCCCGACTAGCCCGAAGACCCAGTACTTC | CASSQDAAPTSPKTQYF | - | TRBD2 | TRBJ2-5 | TRBV3-1/TRBV3-2
TGTGCCAGCAGCTTAATCGGCGGGGGGCCGTACAATGAGCAGTTCTTC | CASSLIGGGPYNEQFF | - | TRBD2 | TRBJ2-1 | TRBV7-3
TGTGCCAGCAGTTTATGGGGACTAGCGGGGAGGGAAACAGATACGCAGTATTTT | CASSLWGLAGRETDTQYF | - | TRBD2 | TRBJ2-3 | TRBV27
TGTGCCTGGAGTAGGCAGGGGGGAGGCTACGAGCAGTACTTC | CAWSRQGGGYEQYF | - | - | TRBJ2-7 | TRBV30